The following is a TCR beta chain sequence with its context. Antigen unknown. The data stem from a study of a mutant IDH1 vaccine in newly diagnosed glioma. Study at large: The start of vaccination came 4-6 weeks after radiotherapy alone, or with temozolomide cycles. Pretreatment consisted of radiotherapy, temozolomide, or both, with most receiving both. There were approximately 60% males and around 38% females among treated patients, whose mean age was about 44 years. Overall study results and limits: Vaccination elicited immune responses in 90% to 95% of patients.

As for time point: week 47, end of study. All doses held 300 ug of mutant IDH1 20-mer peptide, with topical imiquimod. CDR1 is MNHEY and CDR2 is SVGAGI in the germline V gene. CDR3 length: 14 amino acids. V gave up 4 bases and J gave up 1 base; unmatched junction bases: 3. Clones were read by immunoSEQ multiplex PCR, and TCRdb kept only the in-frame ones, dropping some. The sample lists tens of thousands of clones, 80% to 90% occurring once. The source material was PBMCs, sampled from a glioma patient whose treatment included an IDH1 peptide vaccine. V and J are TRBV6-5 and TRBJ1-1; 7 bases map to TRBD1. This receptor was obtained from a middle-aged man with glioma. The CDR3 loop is CASSSSGGNTEAFF. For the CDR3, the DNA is TGTGCCAGCAGTTCGTCAGGGGGGAACACTGAAGCTTTCTTT.